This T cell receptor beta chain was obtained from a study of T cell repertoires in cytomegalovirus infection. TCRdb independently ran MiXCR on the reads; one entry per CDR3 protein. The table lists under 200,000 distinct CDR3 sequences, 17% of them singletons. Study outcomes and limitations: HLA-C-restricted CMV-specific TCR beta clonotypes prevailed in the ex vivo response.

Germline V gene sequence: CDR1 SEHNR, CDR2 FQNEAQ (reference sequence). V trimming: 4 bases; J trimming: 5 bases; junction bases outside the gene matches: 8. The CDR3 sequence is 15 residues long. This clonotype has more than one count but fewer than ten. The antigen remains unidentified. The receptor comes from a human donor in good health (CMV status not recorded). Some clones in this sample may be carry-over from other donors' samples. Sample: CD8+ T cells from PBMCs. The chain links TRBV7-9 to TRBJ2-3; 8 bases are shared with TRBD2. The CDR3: CASSSNSGNQDTQYF. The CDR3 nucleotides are TGTGCCAGCAGCTCAAATAGCGGGAACCAAGATACGCAGTATTTT.